This T cell receptor (beta chain) was identified in a study of T cell responses to AZD1222 COVID-19 vaccine. General study results and limits: Two AZD1222 administrations were followed by greater Spike-specific TCR breadth and depth. Along spike, vaccine-associated CD4 TCRs were found throughout, with dominance at 160-218 and 743-854. Reports indicate that nearly half of spike-specific TCRs are directed at unmutated variant regions. Baseline seropositives among AZD1222 recipients totaled only five to seven.

The CDR3 covers 17 residues. In germline, CDR1 is KGHSH, CDR2 LQKENI. The V and J ends lost 3 bases and 0 bases respectively, with 15 bases between them. The method was immunoSEQ multiplex PCR; TCRdb's version includes in-frame clones alone and lacks a portion of them. The sample contains some 100,000 clones, 90% to 95% of which appear only once. Worth noting for this clone: The antigen remains unidentified.

The TCR was taken from an adult who received the AZD1222 COVID-19 vaccine. The starting material was peripheral blood, obtained 28 days after the second AZD1222 dose. The rearrangement joins TRBV18 to TRBJ1-5; a weak D match, TRBD1 (6 bases). Here the CDR3 reads CASSPITLQGSNQPQHF. As DNA, the CDR3 is TGTGCCAGCTCACCTATCACACTACAGGGTAGCAATCAGCCCCAGCATTTT.